This record covers a single T cell receptor beta chain. The antigen remains undetermined. The entry originates in a study of T cell responses to AZD1222 COVID-19 vaccine. The CDR3 consists of 15 residues. The germline CDR1 and CDR2 sequences are SGHTA and FQGTGA. V lost 5 bases, J lost 0 bases, and 11 bases lay in between. Overall study findings and caveats: As reported, nearly half of all spike-specific TCRs target variant regions that are unmutated.

Repertoires were generated with immunoSEQ multiplex PCR, while TCRdb's copy carries only in-frame clones and drops some. The profile covers under 70,000 clones, with roughly 80% appearing a single time and around 5% taken by the ten largest. Material: peripheral blood, obtained 28 days after the second AZD1222 dose. The J gene is TRBJ2-1, the V gene TRBV7-3; TRBD1 is a possible D gene (7 bases). The source is an adult who received the AZD1222 COVID-19 vaccine. The CDR3 DNA reads TGTGCCAGCAGCCGACAGGGAGGCTCCTACAATGAGCAGTTCTTC. This sequence encodes CASSRQGGSYNEQFF.